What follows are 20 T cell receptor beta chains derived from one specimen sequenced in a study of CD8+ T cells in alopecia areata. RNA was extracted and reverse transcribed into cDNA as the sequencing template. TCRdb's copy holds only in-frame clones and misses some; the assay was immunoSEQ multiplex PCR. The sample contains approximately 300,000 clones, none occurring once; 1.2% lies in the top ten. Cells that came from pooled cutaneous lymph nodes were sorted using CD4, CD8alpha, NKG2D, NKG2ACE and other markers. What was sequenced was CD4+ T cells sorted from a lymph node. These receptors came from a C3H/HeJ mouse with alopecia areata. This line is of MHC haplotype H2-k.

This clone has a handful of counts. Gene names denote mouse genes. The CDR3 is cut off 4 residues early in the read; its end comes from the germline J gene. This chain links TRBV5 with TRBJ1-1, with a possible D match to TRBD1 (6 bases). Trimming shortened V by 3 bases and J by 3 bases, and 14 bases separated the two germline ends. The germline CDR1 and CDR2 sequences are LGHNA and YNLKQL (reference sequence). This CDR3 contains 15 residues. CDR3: CASSHRGWEDTEVFF. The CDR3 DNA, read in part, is TGTGCCAGCAGCCACAGGGGATGGGAGGACACA.

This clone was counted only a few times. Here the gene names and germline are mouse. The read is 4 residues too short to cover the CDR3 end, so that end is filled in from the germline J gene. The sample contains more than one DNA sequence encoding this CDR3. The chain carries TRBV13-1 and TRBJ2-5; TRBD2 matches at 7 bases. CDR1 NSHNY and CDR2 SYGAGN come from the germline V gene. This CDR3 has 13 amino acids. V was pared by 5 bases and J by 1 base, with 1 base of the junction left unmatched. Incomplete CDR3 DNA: TGTGCCAGCAGCGACTGGGACCAAGAC. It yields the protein CASSDWDQD. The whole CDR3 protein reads CASSDWDQDTQYF.

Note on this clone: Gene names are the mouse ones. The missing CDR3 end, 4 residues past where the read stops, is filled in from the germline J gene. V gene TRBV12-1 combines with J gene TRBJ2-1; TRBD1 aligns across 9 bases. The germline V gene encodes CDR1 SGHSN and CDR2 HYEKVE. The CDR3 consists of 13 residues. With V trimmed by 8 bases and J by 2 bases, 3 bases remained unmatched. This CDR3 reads CAIRTGDYAEQFF. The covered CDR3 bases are TGTGCCATCAGGACAGGGGACTATGCT.

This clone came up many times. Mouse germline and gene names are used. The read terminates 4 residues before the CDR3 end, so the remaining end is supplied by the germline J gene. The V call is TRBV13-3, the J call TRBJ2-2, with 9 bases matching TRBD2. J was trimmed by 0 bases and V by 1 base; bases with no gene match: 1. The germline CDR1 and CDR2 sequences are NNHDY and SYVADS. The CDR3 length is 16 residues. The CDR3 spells CASSDNWGANTGQLYF. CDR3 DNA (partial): TGTGCCAGCAGTGATAACTGGGGGGCAAACACCGGG. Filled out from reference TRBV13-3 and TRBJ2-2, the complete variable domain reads EAAVTQSPRSKVAVTGGKVTLSCHQTNNHDYMYWYRQDTGHGLRLIHYSYVADSTEKGDIPDGYKASRPSQENFSLILELASLSQTAVYFCASSDNWGANTGQLYFGEGSKLTVL.

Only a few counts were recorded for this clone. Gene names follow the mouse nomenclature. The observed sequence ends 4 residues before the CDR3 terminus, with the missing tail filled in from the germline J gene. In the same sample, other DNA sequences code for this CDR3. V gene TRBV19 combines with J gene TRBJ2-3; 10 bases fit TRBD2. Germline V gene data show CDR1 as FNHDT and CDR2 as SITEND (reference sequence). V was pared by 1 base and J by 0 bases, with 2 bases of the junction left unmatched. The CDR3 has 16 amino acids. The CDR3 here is CASSIRLGGSAETLYF. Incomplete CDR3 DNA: TGTGCCAGCAGTATAAGACTGGGGGGCAGTGCAGAA.

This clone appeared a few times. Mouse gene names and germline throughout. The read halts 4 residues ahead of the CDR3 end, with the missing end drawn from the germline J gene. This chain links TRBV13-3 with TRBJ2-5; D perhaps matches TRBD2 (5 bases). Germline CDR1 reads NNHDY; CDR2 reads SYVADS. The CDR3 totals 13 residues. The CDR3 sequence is CASSERVGDTQYF. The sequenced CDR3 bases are TGTGCCAGCAGTGAGCGGGTGGGGGAC.

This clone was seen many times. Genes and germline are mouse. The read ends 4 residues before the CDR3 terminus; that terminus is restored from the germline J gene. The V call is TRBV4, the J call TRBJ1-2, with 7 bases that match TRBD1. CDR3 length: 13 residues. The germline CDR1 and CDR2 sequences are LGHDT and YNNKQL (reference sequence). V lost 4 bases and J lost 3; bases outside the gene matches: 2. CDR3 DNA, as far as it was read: TGTGCCAGCAGCTCCGGGACAGACTCC. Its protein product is CASSSGTDS. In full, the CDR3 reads CASSSGTDSDYTF.

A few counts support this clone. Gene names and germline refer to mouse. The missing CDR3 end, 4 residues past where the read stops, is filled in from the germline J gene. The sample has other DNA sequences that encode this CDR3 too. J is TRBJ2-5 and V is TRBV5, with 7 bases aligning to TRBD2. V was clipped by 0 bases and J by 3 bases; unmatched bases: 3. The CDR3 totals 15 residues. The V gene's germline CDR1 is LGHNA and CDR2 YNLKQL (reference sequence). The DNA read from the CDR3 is TGTGCCAGCAGCCAAGATCGGGGGGGGCAAGAC. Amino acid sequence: CASSQDRGGQD. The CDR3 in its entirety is CASSQDRGGQDTQYF.

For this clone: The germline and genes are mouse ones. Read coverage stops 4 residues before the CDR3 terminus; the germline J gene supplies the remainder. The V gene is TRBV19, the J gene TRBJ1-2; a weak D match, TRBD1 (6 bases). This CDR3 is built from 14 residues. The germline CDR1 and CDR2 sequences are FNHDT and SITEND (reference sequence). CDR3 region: CASSTTGGARDYTF. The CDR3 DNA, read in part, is TGTGCCAGCAGTACGACTGGGGGGGCGCGC.

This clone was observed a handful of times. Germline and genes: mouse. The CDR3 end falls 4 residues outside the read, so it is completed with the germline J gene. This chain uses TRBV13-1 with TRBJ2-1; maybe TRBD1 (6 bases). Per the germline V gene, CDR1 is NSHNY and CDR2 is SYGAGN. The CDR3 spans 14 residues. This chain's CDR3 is CASSDARGGAEQFF. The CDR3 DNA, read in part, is TGTGCCAGCAGTGATGCCAGGGGTGGGGCT.

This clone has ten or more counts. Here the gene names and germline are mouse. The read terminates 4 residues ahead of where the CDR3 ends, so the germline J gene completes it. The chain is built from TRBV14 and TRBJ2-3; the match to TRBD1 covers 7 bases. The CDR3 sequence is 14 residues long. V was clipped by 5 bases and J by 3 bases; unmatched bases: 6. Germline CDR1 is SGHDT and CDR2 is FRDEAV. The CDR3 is CASRQGNRAETLYF. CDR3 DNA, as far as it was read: TGTGCCAGCAGACAGGGGAATAGGGCAGAA.

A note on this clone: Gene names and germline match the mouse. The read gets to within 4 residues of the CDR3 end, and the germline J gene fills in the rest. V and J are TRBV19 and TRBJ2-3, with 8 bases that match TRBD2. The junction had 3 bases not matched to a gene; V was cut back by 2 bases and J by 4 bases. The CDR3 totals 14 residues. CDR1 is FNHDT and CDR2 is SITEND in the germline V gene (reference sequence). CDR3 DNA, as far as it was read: TGTGCCAGCAGTATGCCTGGGGGGACAGAA. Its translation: CASSMPGGTE. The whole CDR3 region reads CASSMPGGTETLYF.

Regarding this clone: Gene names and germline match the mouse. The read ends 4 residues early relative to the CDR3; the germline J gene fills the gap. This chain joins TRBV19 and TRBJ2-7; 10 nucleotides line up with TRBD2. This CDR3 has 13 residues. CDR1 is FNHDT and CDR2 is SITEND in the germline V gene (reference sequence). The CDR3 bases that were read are TGTGCCAGCTCCGGGACTGGGGCGTAT. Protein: CASSGTGAY. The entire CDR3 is CASSGTGAYEQYF.

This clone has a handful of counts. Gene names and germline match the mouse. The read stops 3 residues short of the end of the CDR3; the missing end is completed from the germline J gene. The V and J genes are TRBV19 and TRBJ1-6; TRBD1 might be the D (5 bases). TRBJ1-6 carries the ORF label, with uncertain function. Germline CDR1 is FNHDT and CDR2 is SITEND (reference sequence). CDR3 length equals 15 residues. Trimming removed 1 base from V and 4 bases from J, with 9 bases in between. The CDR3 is CASSISDKYNSPLYF. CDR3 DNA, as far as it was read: TGTGCCAGCAGTATATCGGACAAATATAATTCGCCC.

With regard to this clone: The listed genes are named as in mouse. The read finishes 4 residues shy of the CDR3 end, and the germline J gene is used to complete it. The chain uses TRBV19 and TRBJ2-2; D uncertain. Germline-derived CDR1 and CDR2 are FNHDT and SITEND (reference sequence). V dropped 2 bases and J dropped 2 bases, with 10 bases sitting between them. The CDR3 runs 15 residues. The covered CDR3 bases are TGTGCCAGCAGTATGGGGAGGGTGAACACCGGG. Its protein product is CASSMGRVNTG. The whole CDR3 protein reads CASSMGRVNTGQLYF.

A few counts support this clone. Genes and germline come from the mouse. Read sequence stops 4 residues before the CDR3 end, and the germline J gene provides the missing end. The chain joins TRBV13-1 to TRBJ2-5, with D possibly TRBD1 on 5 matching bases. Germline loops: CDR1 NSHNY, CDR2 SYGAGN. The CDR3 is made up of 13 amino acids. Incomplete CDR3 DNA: TGTGCCAGCAGTGATGGACAGAAAGAC. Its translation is CASSDGQKD. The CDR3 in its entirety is CASSDGQKDTQYF.

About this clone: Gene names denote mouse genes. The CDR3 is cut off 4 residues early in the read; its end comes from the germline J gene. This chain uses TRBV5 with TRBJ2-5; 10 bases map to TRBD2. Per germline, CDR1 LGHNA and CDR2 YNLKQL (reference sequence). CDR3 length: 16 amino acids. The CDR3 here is CASSQEPGLGRDTQYF. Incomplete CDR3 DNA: TGTGCCAGCAGCCAAGAACCGGGACTGGGGAGAGAC.

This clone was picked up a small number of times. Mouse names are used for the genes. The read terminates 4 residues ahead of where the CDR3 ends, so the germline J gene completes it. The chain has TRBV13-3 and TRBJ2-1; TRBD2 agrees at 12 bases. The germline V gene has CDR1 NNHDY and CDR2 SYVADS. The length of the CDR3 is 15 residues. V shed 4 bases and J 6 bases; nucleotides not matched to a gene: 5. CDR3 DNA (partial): TGTGCCAGCAGTACCGGGACTGGGGGGAGTGCT. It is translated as CASSTGTGGSA. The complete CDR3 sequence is CASSTGTGGSAEQFF.

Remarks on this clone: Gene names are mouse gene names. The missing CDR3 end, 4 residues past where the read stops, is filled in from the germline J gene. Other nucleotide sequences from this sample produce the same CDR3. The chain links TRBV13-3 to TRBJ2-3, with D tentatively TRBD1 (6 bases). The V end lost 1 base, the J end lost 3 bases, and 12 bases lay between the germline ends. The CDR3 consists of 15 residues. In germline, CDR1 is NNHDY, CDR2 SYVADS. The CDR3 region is CASSDTRGGAETLYF. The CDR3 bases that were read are TGTGCCAGCAGTGATACCAGGGGAGGCGCAGAA.

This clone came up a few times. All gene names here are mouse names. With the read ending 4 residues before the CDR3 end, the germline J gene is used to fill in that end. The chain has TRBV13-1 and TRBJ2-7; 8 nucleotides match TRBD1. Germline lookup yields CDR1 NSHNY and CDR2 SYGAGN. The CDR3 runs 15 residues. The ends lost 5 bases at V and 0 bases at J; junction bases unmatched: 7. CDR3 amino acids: CASRDTGGSSYEQYF. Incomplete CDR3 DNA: TGTGCCAGCAGGGATACAGGGGGGAGCTCCTAT.